The text below deals with one T cell receptor beta chain. This entry comes from a study of shared T cell receptors in the human thymus. The protocol was immunoSEQ multiplex PCR, while the TCRdb copy is restricted to in-frame clones and leaves out a portion. The profile shows more than 550,000 clones, approximately 83% of them singletons. The CDR3 totals 12 residues. Germline CDR1 SGHNT, CDR2 YYREEE (reference sequence). The trim removed 0 bases at V and 14 bases at J, leaving 6 bases unmatched. The sample also formed part of further work on human thymus T cells. From that paper: Samples came from healthy Finnish infants during open corrective cardiac surgery. It was from resections taken during corrective heart surgery that the thymus tissue came. An apparent bias in V and J gene usage was seen in thymic and blood repertoires. There were highly overlapping thymic repertoires among unrelated individuals, as related research reported.

The sequenced sample consisted of thymocytes. V is TRBV5-4 and J is TRBJ1-2; TRBD1 agrees at 8 bases. This receptor was identified in a girl under three years old with a congenital heart defect. The CDR3 is CASSLVGQGRTF. CDR3 nucleotide sequence: TGTGCCAGCAGCTTGGTTGGACAGGGCCGAACCTTC.